A selection of T cell receptor beta chains follows, all from one sample in a study of cytomegalovirus exposure and HLA in healthy donors. Some clones are missing from TCRdb's copy, which holds only in-frame ones; the method was immunoSEQ multiplex PCR. The data show some 52,000 clones, roughly 72% seen once. Sequencing input: PBMCs. These receptors came from a woman aged 45-59 years in good health and CMV-seronegative. The CDR3 runs from the conserved cysteine through the conserved F or W. A D gene is named only where the DNA matches it firmly. Clone size is given for some rows only: seen once, a few or many times, or a class if the clone is expanded.

abundance,v_gene,d_gene,j_gene,CDR3aa,CDR3nt
-,TRBV9,-,TRBJ1-1,CASSHQTGNTEAFF,TGTGCCAGCAGCCACCAGACAGGGAACACTGAAGCTTTCTTT
-,TRBV5-4,-,TRBJ2-1,CASSLGLPHQGDEQFF,TGTGCCAGCAGCTTAGGGCTACCCCACCAAGGGGATGAGCAGTTCTTC
-,TRBV28,TRBD1,TRBJ1-4,CASSPDRGSNEKLFF,TGTGCCAGCAGTCCGGACAGGGGTTCTAATGAAAAACTGTTTTTT
-,TRBV28,-,TRBJ1-2,CASTSGEVSRGYTF,TGTGCCAGCACCTCCGGAGAGGTCTCGCGTGGCTACACCTTC
-,TRBV15,-,TRBJ1-2,CATSRDGRVGGYTF,TGTGCCACCAGCAGAGACGGCAGGGTTGGGGGCTACACCTTC
-,TRBV7-8,TRBD2,TRBJ2-2,CASRLSGSDTGELFF,TGTGCCAGCAGGCTCAGCGGGAGTGACACCGGGGAGCTGTTTTTT
-,TRBV27,-,TRBJ1-1,CASSLSDRIRTEAFF,TGTGCCAGCAGTTTATCAGACAGAATTCGCACTGAAGCTTTCTTT
-,TRBV5-1,TRBD2,TRBJ2-2,CASSLGGTSGGELFF,TGCGCCAGCAGCTTGGGTGGGACTAGCGGCGGGGAGCTGTTTTTT
-,TRBV28,-,TRBJ2-7,CASSFQRSPYEQYF,TGTGCCAGCAGTTTCCAGCGGAGCCCCTACGAGCAGTACTTC
-,TRBV5-5,-,TRBJ1-5,CASGGGVLGSDQPQHF,TGTGCCAGCGGGGGGGGCGTTTTAGGTAGCGATCAGCCCCAGCATTTT
-,TRBV4-2,TRBD2,TRBJ2-5,CASSHAPQAGGPSKTQYF,TGTGCCAGCAGCCATGCTCCCCAAGCGGGAGGGCCCTCAAAGACCCAGTACTTC
-,TRBV21-1,-,TRBJ1-5,CATRGYQPQHF,TGTGCCACCAGGGGCTATCAGCCCCAGCATTTT
-,TRBV6-5,TRBD1,TRBJ1-3,CASSLRDSPGNTIYF,TGTGCCAGCAGTCTCCGGGACAGTCCTGGAAACACCATATATTTT
-,TRBV5-4,-,TRBJ2-2,CASSPPSSSAGELFF,TGTGCCAGCAGCCCTCCAAGCTCCTCCGCCGGGGAGCTGTTTTTT
-,TRBV7-2,-,TRBJ2-1,CASSRGGSMDTSEQFF,TGTGCCAGCAGTCGAGGTGGGTCAATGGATACTAGTGAGCAGTTCTTC
-,TRBV2,-,TRBJ1-5,CASSVGQGHSNQPQHF,TGTGCCAGCAGTGTTGGTCAGGGACATAGCAATCAGCCCCAGCATTTT
once,TRBV7-9,TRBD1,TRBJ1-3,CASLRMPGQGAGNTIYF,TGTGCCAGTCTGAGAATGCCCGGACAGGGAGCTGGAAACACCATATATTTT
-,TRBV9,-,TRBJ1-1,CASSVGTMNTEAFF,TGTGCCAGCAGCGTAGGGACAATGAACACTGAAGCTTTCTTT
few,TRBV27,-,TRBJ2-4,CASRPLERGAKNIQYF,TGTGCCAGCAGGCCCCTTGAGAGGGGGGCCAAAAACATTCAGTACTTC
few,TRBV7-9,-,TRBJ2-2,CASSFQGSRLFF,TGTGCCAGCAGCTTTCAGGGGTCACGGCTGTTTTTT
-,TRBV5-1,TRBD1,TRBJ2-7,CASSLAGQGYEQYF,TGCGCCAGCAGCCTTGCGGGACAGGGCTACGAGCAGTACTTC
-,TRBV28,TRBD1,TRBJ2-7,CASSEDRVSYEQYF,TGTGCCAGCAGTGAGGACAGGGTCTCCTACGAGCAGTACTTC
-,TRBV28,-,TRBJ1-6,CASSVPQVRNSPLHF,TGTGCCAGCAGTGTCCCACAGGTACGGAATTCACCCCTCCACTTT
few,TRBV4-2,-,TRBJ1-5,CASSQDAGNQPQHF,TGTGCCAGCAGCCAAGACGCAGGAAATCAGCCCCAGCATTTT
-,TRBV11-3,TRBD1,TRBJ2-7,CASSLIPGGEQYF,TGTGCCAGCAGCTTAATTCCAGGGGGCGAGCAGTACTTC
-,TRBV30,-,TRBJ2-1,CAWETGSEQFF,TGTGCCTGGGAGACCGGGAGTGAGCAGTTCTTC
-,TRBV10-3,TRBD2,TRBJ2-5,CAISVGSGSQETQYF,TGTGCCATCAGTGTGGGTAGCGGGAGCCAAGAGACCCAGTACTTC
once,TRBV2,TRBD1,TRBJ1-5,CASSSDRAQPQHF,TGTGCCAGCAGTTCGGACAGGGCCCAGCCCCAGCATTTT
few,TRBV5-5,-,TRBJ1-4,CASSSGRIEKLFF,TGTGCCAGCAGCTCCGGGAGGATTGAAAAACTGTTTTTT
-,TRBV4-2,-,TRBJ2-7,CASSQDRGSSYEQYF,TGTGCCAGCAGCCAAGATCGCGGTAGCTCCTACGAGCAGTACTTC
-,TRBV9,TRBD1,TRBJ2-2,CASSADRGKIGELFF,TGTGCCAGCAGCGCGGACAGGGGCAAGATCGGGGAGCTGTTTTTT
few,TRBV6-5,-,TRBJ2-3,CASSFGDTQYF,TGTGCCAGCAGCTTCGGAGATACGCAGTATTTT
-,TRBV30,-,TRBJ2-5,CACSTGHQETQYF,TGTGCCTGTTCAACAGGTCACCAAGAGACCCAGTACTTC
-,TRBV7-7,TRBD1,TRBJ2-1,CASSLDGTENNEQFF,TGTGCTAGCAGCTTAGACGGGACAGAGAACAATGAGCAGTTCTTC
-,TRBV5-1,-,TRBJ2-3,CASSLTGTDTQYF,TGCGCCAGCAGCTTGACGGGCACAGATACGCAGTATTTT
-,TRBV10-3,TRBD1,TRBJ2-7,CAIAPLTGRSYEQYF,TGTGCCATCGCGCCGTTGACAGGGCGCTCCTACGAGCAGTACTTC
few,TRBV30,-,TRBJ1-1,CAWSVVGVNTEAFF,TGTGCCTGGAGTGTAGTTGGAGTTAACACTGAAGCTTTCTTT
-,TRBV9,-,TRBJ1-3,CASSRWGTTGFGNTIYF,TGTGCCAGCAGCAGGTGGGGGACGACAGGCTTTGGAAACACCATATATTTT
-,TRBV7-8,-,TRBJ1-1,CASSGAGTEAFF,TGTGCCAGCAGCGGGGCAGGCACTGAAGCTTTCTTT
-,TRBV7-6,TRBD2,TRBJ2-2,CASSSGLQAGELFF,TGTGCCAGCAGTTCGGGACTACAAGCCGGGGAGCTGTTTTTT
-,TRBV18,-,TRBJ2-7,CASFPREGYEQYF,TGTGCCAGCTTCCCGAGGGAAGGCTACGAGCAGTACTTC
-,TRBV28,-,TRBJ1-1,CATHRNTEAFF,TGTGCCACCCACAGGAACACTGAAGCTTTCTTT
-,TRBV4-3,TRBD2,TRBJ2-5,CASSQAGGAGETQYF,TGCGCCAGCAGCCAAGCCGGGGGGGCCGGAGAGACCCAGTACTTC
-,TRBV6-5,TRBD1,TRBJ2-1,CASRSTGFPYNEQFF,TGTGCCAGCAGATCGACAGGGTTTCCCTACAATGAGCAGTTCTTC
once,TRBV4-2,TRBD2,TRBJ2-7,CASSQPSGASYEQYF,TGTGCCAGCAGCCAGCCTAGCGGGGCCTCGTACGAGCAGTACTTC
-,TRBV18,-,TRBJ1-5,CASTASEGRPQHF,TGTGCCAGCACGGCCTCCGAGGGCCGGCCCCAGCATTTT
-,TRBV28,TRBD1,TRBJ1-2,CASSLSSTGEVAGYTF,TGTGCCAGCAGTTTAAGCTCGACAGGGGAGGTGGCTGGCTACACCTTC
-,TRBV28,TRBD2,TRBJ2-1,CASQASSGGNEQFF,TGTGCCAGCCAAGCGTCTAGCGGAGGGAATGAGCAGTTCTTC
few,TRBV5-1,TRBD2,TRBJ2-2,CASSELAGAGTGELFF,TGCGCCAGCAGCGAGCTAGCGGGGGCGGGCACCGGGGAGCTGTTTTTT
-,TRBV6-5,-,TRBJ1-1,CASMGANYEAFF,TGTGCCAGCATGGGAGCAAACTATGAAGCTTTCTTT
-,TRBV11-3,-,TRBJ2-3,CASSLEGGHSPRTQYF,TGTGCCAGCAGCTTAGAAGGTGGACACAGCCCGCGTACGCAGTATTTT
-,TRBV9,TRBD1,TRBJ2-7,CASSVNGQGHEQYF,TGTGCCAGCAGCGTAAACGGACAGGGCCACGAGCAGTACTTC
-,TRBV19,TRBD1,TRBJ2-6,CASVQGAGANVLTF,TGTGCCAGCGTACAGGGGGCTGGGGCCAACGTCCTGACTTTC
few,TRBV5-1,-,TRBJ2-7,CASSSSGQNYEQYF,TGCGCCAGCAGCTCATCCGGACAGAACTACGAGCAGTACTTC
-,TRBV18,TRBD1,TRBJ2-2,CASSPMGQGNTGELFF,TGTGCCAGCTCACCAATGGGACAGGGGAACACCGGGGAGCTGTTTTTT